This entry features one T cell receptor beta chain sequence. Study members were between about 18 and 95 years old and lived in around 24 US regions. The V and J ends lost 7 bases and 4 bases respectively, with 10 bases between them. The CDR3 covers 13 residues. Germline V lookup: CDR1 SNHLY, CDR2 FYNNEI. This record belongs to a study of blood T cell repertoires in COVID-19. Turning to the study itself: PBMCs, B-cell-depleted T cells, or T cells were the source of the cDNA or gDNA that made up the material.

Under the authors' procedure: Estimated nucleated cell counts came from reference gene primer amplification. Clones were read by immunoSEQ multiplex PCR, and TCRdb kept only the in-frame ones, dropping some. V and J calls and clone size are given by that table; D and trimming were obtained from the DNA. The top ten hold 5.6% of the sample, which has about 200,000 clones, approximately 85% seen once. Source material: PBMCs or T cells enriched from blood (not recorded which). The V gene is TRBV2, the J gene TRBJ1-4; possibly TRBD1 for D (6 bases). The sequence was collected from a man in his forties or fifties with acute COVID-19. CDR3 coding DNA: TGTGCCAGCAAGGACAGAATTAATGAAAAACTGTTTTTT. It codes for CASKDRINEKLFF.